This T cell receptor (beta chain) was sequenced for a study of T cell repertoires in cytomegalovirus infection. Background on the study: Both a matching HLA type and CMV infection were indicated by public TCR beta signatures.

Study-level findings and limits: Summed public TCR beta family frequency identified CMV carriers bearing the relevant HLA. HLA-C-restricted CMV clonotypes gave the most frequent clonotype in two of eight donors.

Each CDR3 protein gets one entry after TCRdb re-called the reads with MiXCR. The sample contains 300,000 to 400,000 distinct CDR3 sequences, around 18% of which appear only once. A few counts support this clonotype. Its antigen is undetermined. The ends lost 2 bases at V and 2 bases at J; junction bases unmatched: 6. The CDR3 spans 17 residues. The germline V gene has CDR1 MNHEY and CDR2 SMNVEV (reference sequence). This TCR was recovered from a human donor in good health (CMV status not recorded). Some clones in this sample may be carry-over from other donors' samples. The chain recombines TRBV27 with TRBJ1-2; 12 positions agree with TRBD1. The sample was PBMCs. The CDR3: CASSLRGTGGDNYGYTF. The CDR3 DNA sequence: TGTGCCAGCAGTTTACGAGGGACAGGGGGCGACAACTATGGCTACACCTTC.